Each of the 8 T cell receptor beta chains below was sequenced from the same sample in a study of control samples from healthy donors and cancer patients. Assay used: immunoSEQ multiplex PCR; TCRdb lists only in-frame clones, some missing. This repertoire shows approximately 94,000 clones, 70% to 90% found once; its top ten account for over 0.95%. Material: blood. These receptor sequences come from a woman aged 45 to 65 in good health.

This sequence joins TRBV5-4 and TRBJ1-2; 9 bases map to TRBD1. Germline V lookup: CDR1 SGHNT, CDR2 YYREEE (reference sequence). The CDR3 is 17 residues long. Trimming took 0 bases from V and 0 from J; bases not matched to a gene: 6. CDR3 region: CASSLGGTGKSNYGYTF. The CDR3 nucleotides read TGTGCCAGCAGCTTGGGCGGGACAGGGAAATCTAACTATGGCTACACCTTC.

V usage is TRBV11-2 and J usage is TRBJ2-5; 9 bases map to TRBD1. The germline CDR1 and CDR2 sequences are SGHAT and FQNNGV. CDR3 length: 16 residues. V trimming: 6 bases; J trimming: 1 base; junction bases outside the gene matches: 9. CDR3 protein: CASSSGTGFPQETQYF. Here the CDR3 DNA reads TGTGCCAGCAGTTCCGGGACAGGGTTCCCCCAAGAGACCCAGTACTTC.

The rearrangement uses TRBV18 and TRBJ2-7; D not certain. The germline V gene has CDR1 KGHSH and CDR2 LQKENI. The CDR3 extends over 17 amino acids. The ends were cut back, 3 bases at V and 0 bases at J, with 18 bases in the middle. The CDR3 region is CASSPSLPAFSSYEQYF. CDR3 nucleotide sequence: TGTGCCAGCTCACCGTCCCTACCGGCCTTCAGCTCCTACGAGCAGTACTTC.

This chain joins TRBV11-3 and TRBJ1-2; no reliable D call. Germline V gene sequence: CDR1 SGHNT, CDR2 YENEEA. With 0 bases removed from V and 5 bases from J, the gap between germline ends came to 10 bases. This CDR3 has 14 residues. This chain's CDR3 is CASSLEGAGYGYTF. The CDR3 DNA follows: TGTGCCAGCAGCTTAGAAGGAGCGGGTTATGGCTACACCTTC.

This clone was counted only a few times. The V and J genes are TRBV29-1 and TRBJ2-7; D is possibly TRBD1 (7 bases). CDR3 size: 20 residues. The germline CDR1 and CDR2 sequences are SQVTM and ANQGSEA. Trimming left V 5 bases short and J 3 bases short, with 35 bases between. The CDR3 bases are TGCAGCGTTCTCTTCCGCCTACCGGCGGGACAGAGCCGCTACTACTACGAGCAGTACTTC. It specifies CSVLFRLPAGQSRYYYEQYF.

The chain recombines TRBV13 with TRBJ1-2; TRBD1 is a possible D gene (5 bases). Germline CDR1 and CDR2: PRHDT and FYEKMQ (reference sequence). The V gene lost 5 bases and the J gene lost 0 bases, with 16 bases spanning the gap. This CDR3 region has 16 residues. Here the CDR3 reads CASSGWTIRANYGYTF. For the CDR3, the DNA is TGTGCCAGCAGCGGATGGACAATTAGAGCTAACTATGGCTACACCTTC.

The chain combines TRBV4-1 with TRBJ1-4; perhaps TRBD1 as D (5 bases). V lost 1 base to trimming and J lost 0 bases, with 18 bases between them. The CDR3 sequence is 19 residues long. Per the germline V gene, CDR1 is MGHRA and CDR2 is YSYEKL. CDR3 in amino acids: CASSQAWGGGAATNEKLFF. As DNA, the CDR3 is TGCGCCAGCAGCCAAGCTTGGGGGGGAGGAGCTGCAACTAATGAAAAACTGTTTTTT.

The V gene is TRBV28, the J gene TRBJ2-7, with D tentatively TRBD1 or TRBD2 (5 bases each). V lost 7 bases and J lost 2, with 21 bases in between. The CDR3 sequence is 16 residues long. Germline-derived CDR1 and CDR2 are MDHEN and SYDVKM. The CDR3 nucleotides read TGTGCCAGCACCCCGGGGCCCTATTCCACACCCTACGAGCAGTACTTC. Its protein is CASTPGPYSTPYEQYF.